The rows below give T cell receptor beta chains drawn from one sample of a study of blood T cell repertoires in COVID-19. Here immunoSEQ multiplex PCR was the method, and the copy in TCRdb shows in-frame clones only, minus some. The sample has 250,000 or so clones, approximately 81% seen once. Material: PBMCs or T cells enriched from blood (not recorded which). The receptors stem from a woman aged 50 to 60 who had been exposed to COVID-19. CDR3s include the opening cysteine and the closing phenylalanine or tryptophan. The D gene is left open where the match is weak. Size values are once, few and many counts, or a class for expanded clones, and some rows have none.

d_gene	abundance	v_gene	j_gene	CDR3nt	CDR3aa
.	.	TRBV3-1/TRBV3-2	TRBJ1-1	TGTGCCAGCAGTTCGAGGGGGAGCTCCACTGAAGCTTTCTTT	CASSSRGSSTEAFF
TRBD1	.	TRBV5-1	TRBJ2-3	TGCGCCAGCAGCTCCACAGGGGGCAAGGCAGATACGCAGTATTTT	CASSSTGGKADTQYF
TRBD1	.	TRBV5-1	TRBJ1-2	TGCGCCAGCAGCGTAGACAGGGGGCACGTCGATGGCTACACCTTC	CASSVDRGHVDGYTF
.	.	TRBV4-1	TRBJ1-2	TGCGCCAGCAGCCAATCCCGCGAGAGAGGGGGCTATGGCTACACCTTC	CASSQSRERGGYGYTF
TRBD1	.	TRBV5-6	TRBJ1-6	TGTGCCAGCAGCCTAACGAACAGGGGTGTAGGATATAATTCACCCCTCCACTTT	CASSLTNRGVGYNSPLHF
TRBD2	few	TRBV9	TRBJ2-3	TGTGCCAGCACGGGGGGGGTCACAGATACGCAGTATTTT	CASTGGVTDTQYF
TRBD1	.	TRBV12-5	TRBJ2-2	TGTGCTAGTGGTCCTCAGGGGGCCGGGGAGCTGTTTTTT	CASGPQGAGELFF
.	.	TRBV27	TRBJ1-6	TGTGCCAGCAGTTTGGGAGGGACGGGTTCACCCCTCCACTTT	CASSLGGTGSPLHF
TRBD2	once	TRBV24-1	TRBJ2-7	TGTGCCACCAGTGATCCTCGGGAGGGTAGGGAGCAGTACTTC	CATSDPREGREQYF
TRBD2	once	TRBV24-1	TRBJ2-5	TGTGCCACCAGTGATACCGACACGACTAGCGGGGCAGAGACCCAGTACTTC	CATSDTDTTSGAETQYF
.	.	TRBV6-6	TRBJ2-5	TGTGCCAGCAGTTCTCCGACAGTCCAAGAGACCCAGTACTTC	CASSSPTVQETQYF
TRBD1	once	TRBV2	TRBJ1-1	TGTGCCAGCAGACAGGGGTACACTGAAGCTTTCTTT	CASRQGYTEAFF
TRBD2	once	TRBV7-2	TRBJ2-1	TGTGCCAGCAGCCCTAGCGGGGGGGGTAACAATGAGCAGTTCTTC	CASSPSGGGNNEQFF
TRBD1	once	TRBV5-5	TRBJ1-5	TGTGCCAGCAGCCTACGGACAGGGGGTAGGAGCAATCAGCCCCAGCATTTT	CASSLRTGGRSNQPQHF
.	.	TRBV30	TRBJ1-2	TGTGCCTGGACACAGGGATATAGAGACTATGGCTACACCTTC	CAWTQGYRDYGYTF
.	.	TRBV30	TRBJ2-3	TGTGCCTGGACCCCCTCCACAGATACGCAGTATTTT	CAWTPSTDTQYF
.	.	TRBV11-3	TRBJ2-2	TGTGCCAGCAGCTTAGGGGGAGCGGGCACCGGGGAGCTGTTTTTT	CASSLGGAGTGELFF
.	.	TRBV18	TRBJ2-3	TGTGCCAGCTCAACTCCTCAGGGGAACGGACGAAATACGCAGTATTTT	CASSTPQGNGRNTQYF
TRBD1	.	TRBV5-1	TRBJ2-2	TGCGCCAGCAGCTTCGCCGGGACAGTCGAGGGCACCGGGGAGCTGTTTTTT	CASSFAGTVEGTGELFF
.	few	TRBV19	TRBJ1-1	TGTGCCAGTAGTATCTCAGGGGCTGGCACTGAAGCTTTCTTT	CASSISGAGTEAFF
TRBD1	.	TRBV27	TRBJ1-5	TGTGCCAGCAGTCCCTCGACAGGGGAAGCCGGTCAGCCCCAGCATTTT	CASSPSTGEAGQPQHF
.	once	TRBV28	TRBJ1-1	TGTGCCAGCAGTTACACTCCGGGGATGCCTGAAGCTTTCTTT	CASSYTPGMPEAFF
TRBD2	.	TRBV24-1	TRBJ2-3	TGTGCCACCACAGCGGGGGCCACAGATACGCAGTATTTT	CATTAGATDTQYF
.	.	TRBV3-1/TRBV3-2	TRBJ2-5	TGTGCCAGCAGCCAAAAAAGAGGACTGTACCAAGAGACCCAGTACTTC	CASSQKRGLYQETQYF
TRBD1	.	TRBV18	TRBJ1-1	TGTGCCAGCTCATCCAGGGGGCCGGACACTGAAGCTTTCTTT	CASSSRGPDTEAFF
.	.	TRBV28	TRBJ1-1	TGTGCCAGCACCTCCAGCCAGGACAAGAACACTGAAGCTTTCTTT	CASTSSQDKNTEAFF
TRBD1	once	TRBV28	TRBJ1-3	TGTGCCAGCAGTACGGGACAGGGGGCGCAGGGAAACACCATATATTTT	CASSTGQGAQGNTIYF
.	.	TRBV21-1	TRBJ2-3	TGTGCCAGCATCAGACCCCCCCGGACTAGCGGGGGGTGCACAGATACGCAGTATTTT	CASIRPPRTSGGCTDTQYF
.	.	TRBV6-2/TRBV6-3	TRBJ2-7	TGTGCCAGCAGTTACGGAGGCTCCTGGTACGAGCAGTACTTC	CASSYGGSWYEQYF
TRBD1	.	TRBV7-9	TRBJ1-2	TGTGCCAGCAGCCATACAGGGGTACCTAACTATGGCTACACCTTC	CASSHTGVPNYGYTF
TRBD2	.	TRBV2	TRBJ2-3	TGTGCCAGCAGAAGCGGGGGGGCGAGCACAGATACGCAGTATTTT	CASRSGGASTDTQYF
.	.	TRBV5-1	TRBJ1-2	TGCGCCAGCACGTCGAACAGGAGATACTATGGCTACACCTTC	CASTSNRRYYGYTF
.	few	TRBV7-2	TRBJ1-3	TGTGCCAGCAGCTCGGTGGGGGCCGGTGGAAACACCATATATTTT	CASSSVGAGGNTIYF
.	once	TRBV7-2	TRBJ2-5	TGTGCCAGCAGCTTAGGCGGGGCTGAAGAGACCCAGTACTTC	CASSLGGAEETQYF
TRBD2	.	TRBV28	TRBJ2-4	TGTGCCAGCAGCCCCGGGGGGGCGGTTAGGAACATTCAGTACTTC	CASSPGGAVRNIQYF
.	.	TRBV24-1	TRBJ2-1	TGTGCCACCAGTGACTCCGATGAGCAGTTCTTC	CATSDSDEQFF
.	.	TRBV9	TRBJ1-2	TGTGCCAGCAGCCCTAGTGGCATCTTAGGTGGCTACACCTTC	CASSPSGILGGYTF
TRBD2	.	TRBV5-5	TRBJ2-3	TGTGCCAGCAGCTTGGGTGAGGGGCTAGCGGGCACAGATACGCAGTATTTT	CASSLGEGLAGTDTQYF
.	few	TRBV30	TRBJ1-1	TGTGCCTGGAGTGTTGTGGCCTTAAACACTGAAGCTTTCTTT	CAWSVVALNTEAFF
TRBD2	.	TRBV7-9	TRBJ2-1	TGTGCCAGCAGCTTAATGAACCGGCCAAGCGGGGGTCTTTACAATGAGCAGTTCTTC	CASSLMNRPSGGLYNEQFF
TRBD1	.	TRBV2	TRBJ1-2	TGTGCCAGCAGCCTTGGACAGGGGACCTATGGCTACACCTTC	CASSLGQGTYGYTF
TRBD2	once	TRBV15	TRBJ2-5	TGTGCCACCAGCTCCTCCGGGACTAGCGGGGGAGAGACCCAGTACTTC	CATSSSGTSGGETQYF
.	few	TRBV5-1	TRBJ1-1	TGCGCCAGCAGCCCCCTTGTCCCGAACACTGAAGCTTTCTTT	CASSPLVPNTEAFF
.	few	TRBV6-2/TRBV6-3	TRBJ2-6	TGTGCCAGCAGTGGAGGGGGCGCTGGGGCCAACGTCCTGACTTTC	CASSGGGAGANVLTF
TRBD2	.	TRBV19	TRBJ2-1	TGTGCCAGTAGTATACGGCGGGGAGGGTGGGGTGAGCAGTTCTTC	CASSIRRGGWGEQFF
TRBD1	.	TRBV2	TRBJ1-1	TGTGCCAGCAGTGTCGGACAGGGGAACACTGAAGCTTTCTTT	CASSVGQGNTEAFF